A single sample is the source of the 18 T cell receptor beta chains below, sequenced in a study of blood T cell repertoires in COVID-19 (TCRdb year 2020). The protocol used for the library was the immunoSEQ multiplex PCR assay. The source is immuneACCESS, and TCRdb retained only in-frame sequences with V and J called. Part of the clones is not carried over; for the studies checked, unresolved V genes explain less than half of this, and the remainder is unexplained. Present in this sample are some 290,000 clones, approximately 89% of which were seen just once. The ten largest clones represent over 8.5% of the sample. The sample taken for sequencing was PBMCs or T cells enriched from blood (not recorded which). Source of these receptors: a woman in her 30s who had recovered from COVID-19.

This chain joins TRBV7-2 and TRBJ1-5; D is unclear. This CDR3 contains 14 residues. V was clipped by 2 bases and J by 4 bases, with 9 bases between them. Germline CDR1 SGHTA, CDR2 FQGNSA. CDR3 residues: CASSLNSGNQPQHF. CDR3 DNA: TGTGCCAGCAGCTTAAATTCGGGAAATCAGCCCCAGCATTTT.

In the case of this clone: This CDR3 is also generated by other DNA sequences in the sample. The V gene is TRBV28, the J gene TRBJ1-3, with 8 bases identical to TRBD1. J lost 4 bases, V lost 7 bases, and 6 bases had no gene match. CDR1 MDHEN and CDR2 SYDVKM come from the germline V gene. CDR3 size: 14 residues. This chain's CDR3 is CASTLTGVGNTIYF. The CDR3, as DNA: TGTGCCAGCACCCTGACAGGGGTCGGAAACACCATATATTTT.

The rearrangement links TRBV19 to TRBJ1-5; possibly TRBD1 for D (6 bases). Germline values: CDR1 LNHDA, CDR2 SQIVND (reference sequence). The V gene lost 5 bases and the J gene lost 0 bases, with 11 bases spanning the gap. The CDR3 has 15 amino acids. The CDR3 region is CASSVQGYSNQPQHF. CDR3 bases: TGTGCCAGTAGTGTACAGGGTTATAGCAATCAGCCCCAGCATTTT.

The chain employs TRBV27 and TRBJ2-5, with D possibly being TRBD2 (5 bases). Germline CDR1 is MNHEY and CDR2 is SMNVEV (reference sequence). Trimming shortened V by 8 bases and J by 7 bases, and 17 bases separated the two germline ends. CDR3 size: 13 residues. Here the CDR3 DNA reads TGTGCCAGCCGAGTGGCGGGTACTGGGACCCAGTACTTC. This translates into CASRVAGTGTQYF.

Remarks on this clone: The same CDR3 arises from other DNA sequences in this sample as well. V gene TRBV12-3 or TRBV12-4 combines with J gene TRBJ1-1, with D possibly matching TRBD1 (6 bases). V was pared by 4 bases and J by 0 bases, with 6 bases between. This CDR3 spans 13 amino acids. The CDR3 DNA reads TGTGCCAGCAGTTCAGGGGTGAACACTGAAGCTTTCTTT. This codes for CASSSGVNTEAFF.

This clone has only a few counts. The rearrangement links TRBV10-1 to TRBJ1-1; D remains ambiguous. Trimming cost V 2 bases and J 1 base, with 8 bases left between them. The CDR3 runs to 14 residues. Germline V gene sequence: CDR1 WNHNN, CDR2 SYGVQD (reference sequence). The CDR3 coding sequence is TGCGCCAGCAGTGAGCTTCCAGGGAACACTGAAGCTTTCTTT. It encodes CASSELPGNTEAFF.

The chain couples TRBV6-5 to TRBJ2-7; 10 bases line up with TRBD1. V was pared by 8 bases and J by 5 bases, with 6 bases of the junction left unmatched. The germline V gene has CDR1 MNHEY and CDR2 SVGAGI. The CDR3 covers 13 residues. In DNA form, the CDR3 reads TGTGCCAGCGGACCTGGGACAGGGGACGAGCAGTACTTC. Its protein is CASGPGTGDEQYF.

The chain recombines TRBV6-1 with TRBJ1-5; TRBD1 agrees at 7 bases. The CDR3 is 16 residues long. V dropped 2 bases and J dropped 6; count of bases not matched to a gene: 10. From germline, CDR1 is MNHNS and CDR2 SASEGT. The CDR3 is CASSEWVDRAGQPQHF. The CDR3 region has the DNA TGTGCCAGCAGTGAATGGGTCGACAGGGCCGGTCAGCCCCAGCATTTT.

CDR3 in DNA: TGCAGCGTACGACAGGAGTCAATCTCCTACGAGCAGTACTTC. This codes for CSVRQESISYEQYF. V gene TRBV29-1 combines with J gene TRBJ2-7, with D possibly being TRBD1 (6 bases). CDR3 length: 14 residues. The germline V and J ends were trimmed by 6 bases and 0 bases, with 15 bases remaining between them. Per germline, CDR1 SQVTM and CDR2 ANQGSEA.

This chain joins TRBV14 and TRBJ2-5; no firm D call. Per the germline V gene, CDR1 is SGHDN and CDR2 is FVKESK. The CDR3 has 13 residues. Between the trimmed V and J ends, which lost 0 bases and 5 bases, there was a span of 7 bases. The CDR3 DNA is TGTGCCAGCAGCCAAGAGTCTGTGGAGACCCAGTACTTC. This sequence encodes CASSQESVETQYF.

This rearrangement joins TRBV29-1 to TRBJ2-1, with D perhaps matching TRBD1 (6 bases). V was cut by 6 bases and J by 7 bases, with 13 bases left in between. This CDR3 is built from 12 residues. Per germline, CDR1 SQVTM and CDR2 ANQGSEA. The CDR3 bases are TGCAGCGTGTACAACAGGGTTAATGAGCAGTTCTTC. Its protein is CSVYNRVNEQFF.

This chain connects TRBV11-2 to TRBJ2-5; D gene uncertain. The V and J ends lost 1 base and 5 bases respectively, with 5 bases between them. CDR1 is SGHAT, CDR2 FQNNGV, per germline. The CDR3 extends over 12 amino acids. The CDR3 spells CASSLAVETQYF. DNA for the CDR3: TGTGCCAGCAGCTTAGCGGTTGAGACCCAGTACTTC.

The chain joins TRBV5-8 to TRBJ1-6; perhaps TRBD1 as D (5 bases). The CDR3 spans 16 residues. With 0 bases removed from V and 0 bases from J, the gap between germline ends came to 7 bases. Germline CDR1 reads SGHTS; CDR2 reads YDEGEE. This CDR3 is CASSLAGGSYNSPLHF. As DNA, the CDR3 is TGTGCCAGCAGCTTGGCGGGGGGCTCCTATAATTCACCCCTCCACTTT.

CDR3 loop: CASKEKKEGYTGDNQPQHF. The CDR3 coding sequence is TGCGCCAGCAAGGAGAAAAAGGAAGGTTACACCGGGGATAATCAGCCCCAGCATTTT. The rearrangement joins TRBV5-1 to TRBJ1-5; D not certain. Germline V gene data show CDR1 as SGHRS and CDR2 as YFSETQ. Trimming removed 6 bases from V and 4 bases from J, with 29 bases in between. The length of the CDR3 is 19 residues.

CDR3 region: CASSEDLGLTESNQPQHF. The CDR3 DNA sequence: TGTGCCAGCAGTGAAGATTTGGGTTTGACAGAAAGCAATCAGCCCCAGCATTTT. The V call is TRBV6-1, the J call TRBJ1-5, with D perhaps matching TRBD1 (5 bases). CDR1 is MNHNS and CDR2 is SASEGT in the germline V gene. Trimming took 1 base from V and 1 from J, leaving 17 bases between them. This CDR3 region has 18 residues.

The chain couples TRBV18 to TRBJ2-1; the match to TRBD2 covers 9 bases. There are 18 residues in the CDR3. V dropped 3 bases and J dropped 6; count of bases not matched to a gene: 15. From germline, CDR1 is KGHSH and CDR2 LQKENI. This chain's CDR3 is CASSPQTPGSGSVNEQFF. The DNA for the CDR3 is TGTGCCAGCTCACCGCAGACTCCGGGTAGCGGGAGCGTCAATGAGCAGTTCTTC.

The V gene is TRBV29-1, the J gene TRBJ2-1, with D perhaps TRBD2 (6 bases). Germline values: CDR1 SQVTM, CDR2 ANQGSEA. The CDR3 loop spans 14 amino acids. With 1 base removed from V and 8 bases from J, the gap between germline ends came to 15 bases. The CDR3 is CSVEARDQEHEQFF. In nucleotides, the CDR3 is TGCAGCGTTGAAGCGCGGGACCAGGAACATGAGCAGTTCTTC.

The rearrangement joins TRBV27 to TRBJ2-5; 10 bases map to TRBD1. Per germline, CDR1 MNHEY and CDR2 SMNVEV (reference sequence). The junction had 10 bases not matched to a gene; V was cut back by 5 bases and J by 4 bases. This CDR3 region has 16 residues. CDR3 bases: TGTGCCAGCAGTCCACTCCGACAGGGGGCGGGAGAGACCCAGTACTTC. It yields the protein CASSPLRQGAGETQYF.